Listed below are T cell receptor beta chains from one sample, sequenced in a study of T cell changes during pregnancy in multiple sclerosis. Profiling relied on immunoSEQ multiplex PCR, and the TCRdb table lists in-frame clones only, not all of them. The sample includes some 29,000 clones, 91% of them seen just once. The sequences come from CD8+ T cells from peripheral blood mononuclear cells, collected in the second trimester of pregnancy. All receptors derive from a female donor in good health, enrolled as a control in a pregnancy study. Each CDR3 is given with its conserved first and last residue. D genes are given only for firm matches. Where a row states a size, it is once, few, many or the class of an expanded clone; other rows omit it.

length,J,size,V,D,CDR3,DNA
17,TRBJ2-1,medium-sized,TRBV11-2,TRBD1,CASSLEGGQGVDNEQFF,TGTGCCAGCAGCTTAGAGGGGGGACAGGGGGTAGACAATGAGCAGTTCTTC
16,TRBJ2-2,.,TRBV7-2,TRBD1,CASSTRQGAGTGELFF,TGTGCCAGCAGCACCCGACAGGGGGCAGGGACCGGGGAGCTGTTTTTT
16,TRBJ2-2,.,TRBV19,TRBD1,CASTREGTDRTGELFF,TGTGCCAGTACCCGAGAGGGGACGGACAGGACCGGGGAGCTGTTTTTT
16,TRBJ1-6,.,TRBV11-2,.,CASSAPTVSYNSPLHF,TGTGCCAGCAGCGCCCCCACAGTCTCCTATAATTCACCCCTCCACTTT
14,TRBJ1-2,.,TRBV29-1,TRBD1,CSVEQGDRNYGYTF,TGCAGCGTAGAACAGGGGGACCGCAACTATGGCTACACCTTC
13,TRBJ2-7,.,TRBV25-1,.,CASRQGWSYEQYF,TGTGCCAGCAGACAGGGATGGAGCTACGAGCAGTACTTC
11,TRBJ1-1,few,TRBV27,.,CASRTGTEAFF,TGTGCCAGCAGGACCGGGACTGAAGCTTTCTTT
15,TRBJ2-7,.,TRBV6-1,TRBD2,CASSESSGRSYEQYF,TGTGCCAGCAGTGAGTCTAGCGGGAGATCCTACGAGCAGTACTTC
14,TRBJ1-1,few,TRBV4-3,.,CASSQDKGGTEAFF,TGCGCCAGCAGCCAAGACAAGGGAGGCACTGAAGCTTTCTTT
13,TRBJ2-7,.,TRBV5-8,TRBD2,CASSYGGGYEQYF,TGTGCCAGCAGCTATGGCGGGGGCTACGAGCAGTACTTC